Each of the 2 T cell receptor beta chains below was sequenced from the same sample in a study of cytomegalovirus exposure and HLA in healthy donors. PCR involved 60 Vbeta and 13 Jbeta primers. TCRdb's table, derived via immunoSEQ multiplex PCR, lists solely in-frame clones and lacks some. The table lists 90,000 to 100,000 clones, approximately 80% of them singletons. Sequenced input: PBMCs. These receptors were collected from a man in his fifties in good health and CMV-seronegative.

The V and J genes are TRBV5-1 and TRBJ2-7; maybe TRBD2 (6 bases). The CDR3 contains 15 residues. Germline CDR1 reads SGHRS; CDR2 reads YFSETQ. Trimming shortened V by 4 bases and J by 2 bases, and 16 bases separated the two germline ends. The CDR3: CASSGGLARPYEQYF. The CDR3 coding sequence is TGCGCCAGCAGCGGGGGGTTAGCGAGACCCTACGAGCAGTACTTC.

The J gene is TRBJ2-3, the V gene TRBV6-6; 10 bases map to TRBD1. J was trimmed by 5 bases and V by 6 bases; bases with no gene match: 11. The CDR3 is made up of 16 amino acids. CDR1 is MNHNY, CDR2 SVGAGI, per germline (reference sequence). CDR3 in amino acids: CASSWGGTGDIDTQYF. The CDR3 DNA reads TGTGCCAGCAGCTGGGGGGGGACAGGGGATATAGATACGCAGTATTTT.